These 2 T cell receptor beta chains were sequenced from one sample in a study of blood T cell repertoires in COVID-19. The protocol was immunoSEQ multiplex PCR, while the TCRdb copy is restricted to in-frame clones and leaves out a portion. The sample consists of about 74,000 clones, under 90% of them appearing once. What was sequenced was peripheral blood. These TCRs come from a human donor in a cohort sampled during active COVID-19.

The chain links TRBV3-1 (or the pseudogene TRBV3-2) to TRBJ2-1; 9 bases map to TRBD2. The germline V gene encodes CDR1 LGHDT and CDR2 YNNKEL (reference sequence). This CDR3 contains 16 residues. Trimming removed 0 bases from V and 6 bases from J; junction bases left unmatched: 6. CDR3 sequence reads: CASSQERLAGSNEQFF. The CDR3, as DNA: TGTGCCAGCAGCCAAGAACGCCTAGCGGGGTCCAATGAGCAGTTCTTC.

The CDR3 sequence is CASSDESAGELFF. CDR3 DNA: TGTGCCAGCAGTGACGAGTCTGCCGGGGAGCTGTTTTTT. The J gene is TRBJ2-2, the V gene TRBV2, with D unresolved. The CDR3 is 13 residues long. V dropped 3 bases and J dropped 6 bases, with 8 bases sitting between them. Germline CDR1 is SNHLY and CDR2 is FYNNEI.